This TCR beta chain was profiled in a study of T cell repertoires in ileal Crohn's disease. Across the study: Every patient was operated on for stricturing (roughly 61%) or penetrating (about 40%) complications. About half received postoperative treatment, some 10 with thiopurines and about 20 anti-TNF.

As for time point: neoterminal ileum biopsy at postoperative endoscopy, about 6 months after surgery. Sequenced by immunoSEQ multiplex PCR; TCRdb stores in-frame clones only, minus some. The data hold some 11,000 clones, with approximately 85% observed a single time. The CDR3 has 14 amino acids. Germline CDR1 and CDR2: MNHEY and SMNVEV (reference sequence). The V and J ends lost 7 bases and 1 base respectively, with 13 bases between them. The TCR was taken from an adult with Crohn's disease. The sequenced material came from ileal tissue. The V gene is TRBV27, the J gene TRBJ1-1; a weak D match, TRBD1 (6 bases). CDR3 nucleotide sequence: TGTGCCAGCAAAGTACAGGGCACGAACACTGAAGCTTTCTTT. It codes for CASKVQGTNTEAFF.